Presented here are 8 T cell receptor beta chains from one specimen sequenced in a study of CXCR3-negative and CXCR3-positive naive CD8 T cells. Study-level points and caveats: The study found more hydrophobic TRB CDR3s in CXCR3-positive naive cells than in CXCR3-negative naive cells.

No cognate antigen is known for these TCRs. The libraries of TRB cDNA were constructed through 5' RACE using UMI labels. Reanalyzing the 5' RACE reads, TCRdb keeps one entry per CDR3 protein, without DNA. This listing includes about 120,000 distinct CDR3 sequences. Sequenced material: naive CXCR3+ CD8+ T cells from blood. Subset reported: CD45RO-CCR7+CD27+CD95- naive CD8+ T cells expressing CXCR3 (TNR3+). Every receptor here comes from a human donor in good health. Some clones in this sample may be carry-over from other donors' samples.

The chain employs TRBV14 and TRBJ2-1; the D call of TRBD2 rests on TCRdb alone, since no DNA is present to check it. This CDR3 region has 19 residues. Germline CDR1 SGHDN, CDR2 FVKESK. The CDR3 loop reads CASSQARGRGIAGVNEQFF. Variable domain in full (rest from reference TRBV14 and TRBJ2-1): EAGVTQFPSHSVIEKGQTVTLRCDPISGHDNLYWYRRVMGKEIKFLLHFVKESKQDESGMPNNRFLAERTGGTYSTLKVQPAELEDSGVYFCASSQARGRGIAGVNEQFFGPGTRLTVL.

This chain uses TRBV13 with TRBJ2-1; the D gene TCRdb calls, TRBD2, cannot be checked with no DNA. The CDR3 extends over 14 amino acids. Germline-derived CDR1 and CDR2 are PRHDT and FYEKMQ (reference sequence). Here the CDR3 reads CASSAGLAGDEQFF.

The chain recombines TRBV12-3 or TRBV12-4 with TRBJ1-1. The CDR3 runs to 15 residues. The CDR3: CASTRTGRVNTEAFF.

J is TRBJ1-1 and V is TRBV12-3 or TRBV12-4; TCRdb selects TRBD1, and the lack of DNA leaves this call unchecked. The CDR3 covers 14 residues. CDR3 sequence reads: CASSLTGGGTEAFF.

The CDR3: CSATSDETYEQYF. V is TRBV20-1 and J is TRBJ2-7; the TRBD2 assignment by TCRdb is unverifiable without DNA. The CDR3 totals 13 residues. Per the germline V gene, CDR1 is DFQATT and CDR2 is SNEGSKA (reference sequence).

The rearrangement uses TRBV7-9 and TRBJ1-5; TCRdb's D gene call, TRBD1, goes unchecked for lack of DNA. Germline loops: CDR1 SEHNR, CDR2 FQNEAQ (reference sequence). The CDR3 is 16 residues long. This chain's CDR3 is CASSLVDGDSNQPHHF.

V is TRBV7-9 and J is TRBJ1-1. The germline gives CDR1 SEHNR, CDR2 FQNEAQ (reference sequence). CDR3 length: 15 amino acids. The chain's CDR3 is CASSLTGLRITEAFF.

CDR3: CASSPRLAGMDEQFF. The chain has TRBV7-9 and TRBJ2-1; the TCRdb call, TRBD2, lacks DNA for checking. Germline V gene sequence: CDR1 SEHNR, CDR2 FQNEAQ (reference sequence). The CDR3 spans 15 residues.